Presented here are 2 T cell receptor beta chains from one specimen sequenced in a study of blood T cell repertoires in COVID-19. Sequencing used immunoSEQ multiplex PCR; TCRdb keeps in-frame clones, though not all of them. The sample lists around 150,000 clones, roughly four fifths occurring once. Source material: peripheral blood. These receptors all stem from a woman of 80 years or more with acute or convalescent COVID-19.

This clone was recorded once. The chain carries TRBV5-1 and TRBJ2-7, with TRBD2 matching 7 bases. The V segment lost 7 bases and the J segment 4 bases; nucleotides outside the gene matches: 14. The CDR3 is 15 amino acids. Germline values: CDR1 SGHRS, CDR2 YFSETQ. CDR3 loop: CASGLNGRNTYEQYF. The CDR3 coding sequence is TGCGCCAGCGGTCTCAACGGGAGGAACACTTACGAGCAGTACTTC. Filled out from reference TRBV5-1 and TRBJ2-7, the complete variable domain reads KAGVTQTPRYLIKTRGQQVTLSCSPISGHRSVSWYQQTPGQGLQFLFEYFSETQRNKGNFPGRFSGRQFSNSRSEMNVSTLELGDSALYLCASGLNGRNTYEQYFGPGTRLTVT.

In this sample, this clone turned up a few times. The chain combines TRBV3-1 (or the pseudogene TRBV3-2) with TRBJ2-7; 12 nucleotides match TRBD2. This CDR3 spans 14 amino acids. The V gene's germline CDR1 is LGHDT and CDR2 YNNKEL (reference sequence). Trimming removed 4 bases from V and 2 bases from J; junction bases left unmatched: 0. CDR3 in DNA: TGTGCCAGCAGCCGACTAGCGGGGGCCTACGAGCAGTACTTC. This sequence encodes CASSRLAGAYEQYF.